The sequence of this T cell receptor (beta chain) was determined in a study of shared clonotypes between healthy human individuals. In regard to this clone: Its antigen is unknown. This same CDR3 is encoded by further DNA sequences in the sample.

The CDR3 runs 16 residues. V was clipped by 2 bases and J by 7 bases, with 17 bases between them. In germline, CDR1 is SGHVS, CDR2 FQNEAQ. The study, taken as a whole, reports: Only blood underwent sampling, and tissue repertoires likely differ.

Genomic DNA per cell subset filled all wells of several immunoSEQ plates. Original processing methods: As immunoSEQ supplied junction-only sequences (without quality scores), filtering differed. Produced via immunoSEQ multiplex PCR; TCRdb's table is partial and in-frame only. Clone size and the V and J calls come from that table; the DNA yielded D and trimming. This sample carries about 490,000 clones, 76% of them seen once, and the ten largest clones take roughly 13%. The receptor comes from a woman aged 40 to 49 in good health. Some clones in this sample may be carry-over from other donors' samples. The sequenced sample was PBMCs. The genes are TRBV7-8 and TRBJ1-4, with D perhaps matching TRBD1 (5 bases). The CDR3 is CASSLSGGQGGEKLFF. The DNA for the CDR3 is TGTGCCAGCAGCTTATCGGGGGGTCAGGGAGGTGAAAAACTGTTTTTT.